This TCR beta chain appears in the sequencing data of a study of monozygotic twins with inflammatory bowel disease. The study's findings and limits: Fewer clonotypes were shared with others by IBD patients than by healthy twins, especially with disease activity. Discordant twins had repertoire similarity that did not differ from that of concordant twins, possibly from limited power. Inverse Simpson values showed less TCRbeta diversity in IBD patients than in their healthy co-twins.

Blood was drawn at under 3 ml per donor. With the 5' RACE reads reprocessed, TCRdb shows one record per CDR3 protein and no DNA. The sample totals just under 45,000 distinct CDR3 sequences. On this clonotype: Its antigen is unknown.

CDR3 length: 15 amino acids. Germline values: CDR1 MDHEN, CDR2 SYDVKM. V usage is TRBV28 and J usage is TRBJ2-7; TCRdb lists TRBD2, though no DNA is available to test this call. The clonotype comes from a human donor with ulcerative colitis or Crohn's disease, or a healthy co-twin of an affected twin (not recorded which). The specimen was blood. The CDR3 sequence is CASSLITSGSYEQYF.